The source of this T cell receptor (beta chain) is a study of regulatory T cells in long-lasting Graves disease. To make TCR beta libraries, researchers used iRepertoire HTBI primers and Arm-PCR of CDR3 regions. TCRdb recomputed calls from the multiplex PCR reads with MiXCR, one row per CDR3 protein. The data hold roughly 530,000 distinct CDR3 sequences, with 15% to 20% observed a single time. As for time point: newly diagnosed GD, antithyroid drugs for less than 3 months. Researchers made the TCR library from RNA that was extracted from PBMCs. This CDR3 comprises 14 residues. V was shortened by 6 bases and J by 6 bases, with 18 bases between the two germline ends. Germline V gene lookup returns CDR1 MNHEY and CDR2 SMNVEV (reference sequence). Another study also made use of these data, one on T cells in Graves' hyperthyroidism and ophthalmopathy. That source reports: TCR CDR3 underwent first-round RT-PCR with the HTBI primer set.

The V call is TRBV27, the J call TRBJ2-7; no definite D call. This receptor was taken from a woman aged 40-60 years with Graves disease. The source was peripheral blood mononuclear cells (PBMCs), collected at new diagnosis, from a patient treated with antithyroid drugs. For the CDR3, the DNA is TGTGCCAGCAGCCGGGCCCAGTTCGGCTGCGAGCAGTACTTC. It translates to CASSRAQFGCEQYF.